This TCR beta chain was found in a study of post-analysis software for immune sequencing data. For the study at large: Multiple sclerosis in the patients followed relapsing-remitting, secondary progressive and progressive-relapsing courses.

Incorporated into the TCR beta cDNA libraries were unique molecular identifiers, which served to reduce PCR and sequencing biases. T cells numbering roughly 1 to 10 million yielded roughly 500,000 cDNA molecules. TCRdb reprocessed the PCR reads with MiXCR, giving one entry per CDR3 protein. The table has 740,000 or so distinct CDR3 sequences, about 53% seen once. This clonotype was counted many times. Its target is unknown. An end of the junction does not agree with germline; a read error may underlie this. The CDR3 sequence is 14 residues long. Germline V CDR1 and CDR2: SGHRS, YFSETQ. Points from the study as a whole: TRBV segments more frequent in patients than in controls numbered five and included TRBV5-6, TRBV5-1 and TRBV20-1. Patients with multiple sclerosis recorded significantly lower normalized Chao1 diversity than controls, the study found. F measure grouped same-batch samples tightly together.

The sequencing input was blood. The chain employs TRBV5-1 and TRBJ2-5; 10 bases line up with TRBD1. The sequence came from a girl aged 5-17 years with multiple sclerosis. The CDR3 nucleotides are TGTGCCAGCAGTTTGGACAGGGGGCAAGAGACCCAGTACTTC. This translates into CASSLDRGQETQYF.